Listed below are T cell receptor beta chains from one sample, sequenced in a study of immune characterization of retroperitoneal liposarcoma. TCRdb passed the PCR reads through MiXCR, listing each CDR3 protein once. The sample gives 10,000 or so distinct CDR3 sequences, 25% to 35% of which show up once; roughly 9% is in the top ten. The sample consisted of tumor tissue. These receptors all come from a male donor with retroperitoneal liposarcoma. CDR3s include the opening cysteine and the closing phenylalanine or tryptophan. Fields, in order: clone size, V gene, J gene, D gene, CDR3 protein, CDR3 DNA. A D gene is named only where the DNA matches it firmly. Rows give clone size only sometimes, using once, few, many, or a class for an expanded clone.

>-|TRBV12-3/TRBV12-4|TRBJ2-1|TRBD1
CASKVGTGLYEQFF
TGTGCCAGCAAGGTCGGGACAGGACTTTACGAGCAGTTCTTC
>many|TRBV27|TRBJ2-7|-
CASSAGTTNNEQYF
TGTGCCAGCAGTGCCGGGACCACTAACAATGAGCAGTACTTC
>few|TRBV6-6|TRBJ1-5|-
CASSYRDKRQPQHF
TGTGCCAGCAGTTACCGGGACAAACGTCAGCCCCAGCATTTT
>-|TRBV28|TRBJ2-7|TRBD2
CASTLSLFGTSHYEQYF
TGTGCCAGCACCCTTTCCCTTTTCGGGACTAGTCACTACGAGCAGTACTTC
>medium-sized|TRBV12-3/TRBV12-4|TRBJ1-6|-
CASSPGEESPLHF
TGTGCCAGCAGTCCTGGAGAGGAATCACCCCTCCACTTT
>-|TRBV10-1|TRBJ2-2|TRBD1
CASQGTGNSGELFF
TGCGCCAGCCAAGGGACAGGGAATTCCGGGGAGCTGTTTTTT
>-|TRBV6-1|TRBJ1-2|-
CASSEGAGPYGYTF
TGTGCCAGCAGTGAAGGGGCAGGGCCCTATGGCTACACCTTC
>medium-sized|TRBV6-6|TRBJ2-7|-
CASSYLAESAYNEQYF
TGTGCCAGCAGTTACTTGGCTGAGTCGGCTTACAATGAGCAGTACTTC
>few|TRBV6-1|TRBJ1-1|TRBD1
CASSDRTGGYTEAFF
TGTGCCAGCAGTGACCGGACAGGGGGATACACTGAAGCTTTCTTT
>many|TRBV7-2|TRBJ1-6|-
CASSFKGSDSPLHF
TGTGCCAGCAGCTTCAAGGGTTCGGATTCACCCCTCCACTTT